This T cell receptor (beta chain) was profiled in a study of cytotoxic CD8 clonotypes in ibrutinib-treated CLL (dated by TCRdb to the early 2020s). Notes on the research overall: The cohort included some 14 treatment-naive and 11 relapsed/refractory patients; some 18 were IGHV unmutated. Partial responses were observed in some 24 patients and complete responses in 2; after a median follow-up of 68 months, remission was maintained in 14 patients and progression was observed in some 12. Response samples were taken after a median of roughly 12 months on treatment, ranging from roughly 6 to 36 months. Samples averaged roughly 280,000 productive templates and around 91,000 productive rearrangements. Longitudinal samples were obtainable from about 30% of the 86 participants in the trial. Cryopreserved peripheral blood mononuclear cells were obtained prior to treatment, at the time of response, and at either disease progression or sustained remission. Every sample from remission and from progressive disease was obtained while the patients were still on ibrutinib. Overall study results and their limits: Sampling times were not matched between patients in sustained remission and patients whose disease was progressing, and lymph node repertoires were not examined. At baseline, clonality was higher than in age-matched healthy donors and showed a strong correlation with circulating CD8+ T-cell counts. At ibrutinib response clonality went up, during sustained remission it held steady, and at progression it dropped back toward baseline. Public clonotypes were rare and either shrank or stayed stable during treatment, and the rise in clonality at ibrutinib response reflected expansion of private clonotypes.

Taken with the paper, the label for time point translates to: 20 to 25 months on ibrutinib. For TCR beta library preparation, about 2 micrograms of genomic DNA were extracted from the cryopreserved PBMCs. Longitudinal blood samples from CLL patients receiving ibrutinib monotherapy were subjected to high-throughput TCR beta sequencing. The patients took part in an open-label, single-center phase 2 trial of ibrutinib monotherapy. On a MiSeq, deep resolution sequencing aimed for a depth between 1 in 1 million and 1 in 200,000 T cells, with each clonotype covered around 9.2x on average. The immunoSEQ hsTCRB Kit was used to generate the TCR beta libraries. On the study's bioinformatics: Data were analyzed with ImmunoSEQ Data Assistant and ImmunoSEQ Analyzer, with V, D and J genes assigned per IMGT definitions. Clonality, with values ranging from 0 to 1, was calculated as one minus the normalized Shannon entropy of productive rearrangement frequencies. Only overrepresented clonotypes making up at least 0.05% of the repertoire of each patient were included in the public clonotype analysis. About twelve repertoires from age-matched healthy donors, obtained from immuneACCESS, served as clonality controls. The table was pulled from immuneACCESS by TCRdb, which kept in-frame rearrangements only. Such tables lose some clones; where checked, under half of the loss comes from unresolved V genes, and the rest has no known cause. Clonal size and the V and J genes are those of that table, whereas D and trimming came from the DNA. In this sample the table shows 29,000 or so clones, almost 70% of which occur a single time. The ten largest clonotypes hold 45% to 65% of the sample.

Spanning cysteine to phenylalanine, the CDR3 consists of 18 amino acids. Only the CDR3 DNA stays, 54 bases, in frame from base 1. The germline V gene (reference sequence) gives CDR1 as WNHNN and CDR2 as SYGVQD. V is shortened by 5 bases, J by 2 bases, and the region joining them spans 23 bases. To note about this clone: The antigen it recognizes is unknown. Qualities for individual bases were not recorded, and no much larger clone is one base off.

Material: PBMCs, obtained after 24 months of ibrutinib treatment. This receptor was taken from a human donor with chronic lymphocytic leukemia. The chain links TRBV10-1 with TRBJ2-3; the D region is possibly TRBD1 or TRBD2, each matching across 5 bases. In nucleotides, the sequence is TGCGCCAGCAGTAAAGGACTTATCGGGGCCAGTTACACAGATACGCAGTATTTT. Its product reads: CASSKGLIGASYTDTQYF.